The next 22 T cell receptor beta chains were all read from a single sample in a study of blood T cell repertoires in COVID-19. Measured with immunoSEQ multiplex PCR; TCRdb has only the in-frame clones, and not every one. The sample lists tens of thousands of clones; roughly 88% were seen once. Specimen: peripheral blood. The receptors stem from a man in his 60s with acute or convalescent COVID-19.

The chain is built from TRBV6-1 and TRBJ2-3; 7 nucleotides agree with TRBD2. Trimming took 2 bases from V and 2 from J; bases not matched to a gene: 7. This CDR3 spans 16 amino acids. Per germline, CDR1 MNHNS and CDR2 SASEGT. The chain's CDR3 is CASSEKGRGNTDTQYF. The CDR3 DNA sequence: TGTGCCAGCAGTGAAAAGGGGCGGGGGAACACAGATACGCAGTATTTT.

This clone was counted once. CDR3 sequence (DNA): TGTGCCAGCAGCTCGAATGGACAGGGCAGACTCCTCCACTTT. Translated: CASSSNGQGRLLHF. This chain connects TRBV7-9 to TRBJ1-6, with 8 bases identical to TRBD1. CDR3 length: 14 amino acids. CDR1 is SEHNR and CDR2 is FQNEAQ in the germline V gene (reference sequence). V was pared by 4 bases and J by 15 bases, with 11 bases of the junction left unmatched.

The rearrangement uses TRBV5-1 and TRBJ2-5; D may be TRBD1 (6 bases). The CDR3 consists of 13 residues. CDR1 SGHRS and CDR2 YFSETQ come from the germline V gene. The ends were cut back, 3 bases at V and 2 bases at J, with 8 bases in the middle. The CDR3 sequence is CASSWQGQETQYF. Here the CDR3 DNA reads TGCGCCAGCAGCTGGCAGGGGCAAGAGACCCAGTACTTC.

The chain uses TRBV7-2 and TRBJ2-5; a weak D match, TRBD1 (7 bases). This CDR3 comprises 15 residues. The germline CDR1 and CDR2 sequences are SGHTA and FQGNSA. Trimming removed 1 base from V and 2 bases from J, with 11 bases in between. The CDR3 protein is CASSLEGGQQETQYF. The CDR3 DNA is TGTGCCAGCAGCTTAGAGGGGGGACAGCAAGAGACCCAGTACTTC.

The genes are TRBV7-3 and TRBJ2-3; 9 positions agree with TRBD2. The V gene end was trimmed by 2 bases and the J gene end by 8 bases; junction bases not matched to a gene: 11. The CDR3 length is 16 residues. CDR1 and CDR2 from the germline V gene are SGHTA and FQGTGA. The CDR3 loop reads CASSLGIAGAQGTQYF. DNA for the CDR3: TGTGCCAGCAGCTTAGGAATAGCGGGGGCGCAAGGTACGCAGTATTTT. Combining the CDR3 with reference TRBV7-3 and TRBJ2-3 gives the whole variable domain GAGVSQTPSNKVTEKGKYVELRCDPISGHTALYWYRQSLGQGPEFLIYFQGTGAADDSGLPNDRFFAVRPEGSVSTLKIQRTERGDSAVYLCASSLGIAGAQGTQYFGPGTRLTVL.

This chain links TRBV5-6 with TRBJ1-1; the match to TRBD1 covers 7 bases. In germline, CDR1 is SGHDT, CDR2 YYEEEE. This CDR3 is built from 17 residues. V dropped 0 bases and J dropped 11; count of bases not matched to a gene: 19. DNA for the CDR3: TGTGCCAGCAGCTTGGCTATAGGAAGCACCTCAGGGGGGAATGCTTTCTTT. It translates to CASSLAIGSTSGGNAFF.

This chain joins TRBV19 and TRBJ2-7; D is unclear. Trimming took 6 bases from V and 0 from J, leaving 12 bases between them. This CDR3 is 14 amino acids long. Germline assignment: CDR1 LNHDA and CDR2 SQIVND (reference sequence). CDR3 DNA: TGTGCCAGTAGGCGGTCCGGATCCTCCTACGAGCAGTACTTC. This gives the protein CASRRSGSSYEQYF.

V usage is TRBV27 and J usage is TRBJ2-1; D possibly corresponds to TRBD2 (5 bases). Germline values: CDR1 MNHEY, CDR2 SMNVEV (reference sequence). This CDR3 has 16 residues. Trimming removed 6 bases at V and 4 bases at J, with 19 bases between. In DNA form, the CDR3 reads TGTGCCAGCAGCCGCTCAGCGGAGAGACCTTACAATGAGCAGTTCTTC. It translates to CASSRSAERPYNEQFF.

J is TRBJ2-1 and V is TRBV7-2; perhaps TRBD2 as D (6 bases). CDR1 is SGHTA, CDR2 FQGNSA, per germline. V was shortened by 7 bases and J by 0 bases, with 10 bases between the two germline ends. This CDR3 is 14 amino acids long. The CDR3 coding sequence is TGTGCCAGCAAAATAGCGGCCTCCTACAATGAGCAGTTCTTC. This sequence encodes CASKIAASYNEQFF.

The CDR3 DNA reads as TGTGCCTGGAGCGCCTCCGGAAAACTGTTTTTT. Amino acid sequence: CAWSASGKLFF. The chain is built from TRBV30 and TRBJ1-4; D uncertain. The CDR3 runs 11 residues. The V and J ends lost 3 bases and 10 bases respectively, with 9 bases between them. Germline V gives CDR1 GTSNPN, CDR2 SVGIG (reference sequence).

This rearrangement joins TRBV6-6 to TRBJ2-2, with D perhaps TRBD2 (5 bases). CDR3 length: 16 residues. Looked up from germline, CDR1 is MNHNY and CDR2 is SVGAGI (reference sequence). Between the trimmed V and J ends, which lost 0 bases and 3 bases, there was a span of 11 bases. CDR3 nucleotide sequence: TGTGCCAGCAGTTACTCTCCGACTATTCACACCGGGGAGCTGTTTTTT. Amino acids: CASSYSPTIHTGELFF.

V usage is TRBV12-5 and J usage is TRBJ1-4; weak D call: TRBD1 (5 bases). V lost 2 bases and J lost 0, with 10 bases in between. Germline assignment: CDR1 LGHNT and CDR2 FRNRAP. The CDR3 has 16 residues. CDR3 residues: CASGLSGGTTNEKLFF. Written as DNA, the CDR3 is TGTGCTAGTGGTTTGAGCGGGGGGACAACTAATGAAAAACTGTTTTTT.

This chain uses TRBV28 with TRBJ2-7; the match to TRBD2 covers 13 bases. Looked up from germline, CDR1 is MDHEN and CDR2 is SYDVKM. The ends lost 5 bases at V and 3 bases at J; junction bases unmatched: 4. The CDR3 is 15 residues long. The CDR3 DNA sequence: TGTGCCAGCAGTCCGGGGACTAGCGGGATCTACGAGCAGTACGTC. Its translation is CASSPGTSGIYEQYV.

The rearrangement joins TRBV2 to TRBJ2-7; 12 nucleotides align to TRBD1. CDR1 SNHLY and CDR2 FYNNEI come from the germline V gene. There are 13 residues in the CDR3. V trimming: 6 bases; J trimming: 6 bases; junction bases outside the gene matches: 3. In nucleotides, the CDR3 is TGTGCCAGCAGGGGACAGGGGGCCGGCGAGCAGTACGTC. As protein: CASRGQGAGEQYV.

This rearrangement joins TRBV2 to TRBJ1-5; D ambiguous. V was clipped by 3 bases and J by 1 base, with 7 bases between them. Per germline, CDR1 SNHLY and CDR2 FYNNEI. The CDR3 contains 14 residues. In DNA form, the CDR3 reads TGTGCCAGCAGTGACACAGTAAGCAATCAGCCCCAGCATTTT. Encoded protein: CASSDTVSNQPQHF.

The CDR3 region is CASSFRGTLNTEAFF. Here the CDR3 DNA reads TGTGCCAGCAGTTTCCGGGGGACCTTGAACACTGAAGCTTTCTTT. The chain has TRBV28 and TRBJ1-1; a weak D match, TRBD1 (5 bases). The ends were cut back, 3 bases at V and 0 bases at J, with 11 bases in the middle. Germline loops: CDR1 MDHEN, CDR2 SYDVKM. There are 15 residues in the CDR3.

In nucleotides, the CDR3 is TGTGCCAGCCACCTCAGCTCCTACAATGAGCAGTTCTTC. It codes for CASHLSSYNEQFF. The chain couples TRBV5-8 to TRBJ2-1; D unclear. CDR3 length: 13 residues. V lost 7 bases to trimming and J lost 0 bases, with 8 bases between them. Germline CDR1 and CDR2: SGHTS and YDEGEE. Together with reference TRBV5-8 and TRBJ2-1, the CDR3 gives the full variable domain: EAGVTQSPTHLIKTRGQQATLRCSPISGHTSVYWYQQALGLGLQFLLWYDEGEERNRGNFPPRFSGRQFPNYSSELNVNALELEDSALYLCASHLSSYNEQFFGPGTRLTVL.

The chain has TRBV12-5 and TRBJ1-2, with 10 positions matching TRBD1. CDR1 and CDR2 (germline): LGHNT, FRNRAP. Losses at the gene ends were 3 bases for V and 6 bases for J; bases not matched to a gene: 10. This CDR3 region has 16 residues. The CDR3 nucleotides are TGTGCTAGTGGTTTCCCTTTAGAGGACAGGGGGAATGGCTACACCTTC. Translated: CASGFPLEDRGNGYTF.

The genes are TRBV6-6 and TRBJ1-1; 10 bases agree with TRBD1. Trimming removed 5 bases from V and 4 bases from J; junction bases left unmatched: 7. Germline V gene data show CDR1 as MNHNY and CDR2 as SVGAGI (reference sequence). The CDR3 has 15 amino acids. For the CDR3, the DNA is TGTGCCAGCAGTACCGGGACAGGGGTGGCCACTGAAGCTTTCTTT. Translating it yields CASSTGTGVATEAFF.

This clone was seen once. The chain joins TRBV5-4 to TRBJ2-7, with 7 bases that match TRBD1. V dropped 4 bases and J dropped 6; count of bases not matched to a gene: 4. The length of the CDR3 is 12 residues. Germline values: CDR1 SGHNT, CDR2 YYREEE (reference sequence). The CDR3 spells CASSKGASEQYF. The CDR3 coding sequence is TGTGCCAGCAGCAAGGGGGCGAGCGAGCAGTACTTC.

This clone was counted a single time. This rearrangement joins TRBV18 to TRBJ1-1, with 8 bases lining up with TRBD1. Germline V gives CDR1 KGHSH, CDR2 LQKENI. The CDR3 contains 16 residues. Losses at the gene ends were 2 bases for V and 1 base for J; bases not matched to a gene: 6. In nucleotides, the CDR3 is TGTGCCAGCTCACCAGTGACAGGGGCGACGAACACTGAAGCTTTCTTT. It translates to CASSPVTGATNTEAFF.

A single count supports this clone. The J gene is TRBJ2-7, the V gene TRBV5-4, with 8 bases that match TRBD2. CDR1 and CDR2 from the germline V gene are SGHNT and YYREEE (reference sequence). The CDR3 length is 16 residues. V lost 1 base, J lost 0 bases, and 6 bases stayed unmatched. In DNA, the CDR3 is TGTGCCAGCAGCTTGAACGGGGGGGCCGACTCCTACGAGCAGTACGTC. Translation: CASSLNGGADSYEQYV.